A selection of T cell receptor beta chains follows, all from one sample in a study of T cell repertoires in cytomegalovirus infection. Via MiXCR, TCRdb re-called the reads, giving one row per CDR3 protein. In the table there are roughly 760,000 distinct CDR3 sequences, about 40% of which are singletons. The sample was PBMCs. The source is a human donor in good health (CMV status not recorded). Some clones in this sample may be carry-over from other donors' samples. Each CDR3 is given with its conserved first and last residue. D genes are given only for firm matches. Size tells how often a clone was seen (once, few, many) or the class of an expanded clone, and some rows leave it out.

v_call	cdr3_length	d_call	clone_size	j_call	cdr3_nt	cdr3_aa
TRBV28	17	NA	NA	TRBJ1-5	TGTGCCAGCAGTTTATACCCAGGGTTCTATAGCAATCAGCCCCAGCATTTT	CASSLYPGFYSNQPQHF
TRBV15	15	NA	NA	TRBJ1-1	TGTGCCACCAGCAGGACGTCTAATGTGGCCACTGAAGCTTTATTT	CATSRTSNVATEALF
TRBV6-1	15	NA	once	TRBJ2-6	TGTGCCAGCATTCCACAGCCAAATGGGGCCAACGTCCTGACTTTC	CASIPQPNGANVLTF
TRBV7-2	16	NA	NA	TRBJ2-2	TGTGCCAGCAGCTTCCAGTCCTCCGGGACGTCCGGGGAGCTGTTTTTT	CASSFQSSGTSGELFF
TRBV20-1	12	NA	few	TRBJ2-6	TGCAGTGCAATCCGGGAAGCCAACGTCCTGACTTTC	CSAIREANVLTF
TRBV7-8	14	TRBD1	few	TRBJ1-1	TGTGCCAGCAGACAAGGACAGGGGGGCACTGAAGCTTTCTTT	CASRQGQGGTEAFF
TRBV6-5	13	NA	few	TRBJ2-2	TGTGCCAGCAGTGAGAGGGGGGCCGGGGAGCTGTTTTTT	CASSERGAGELFF
TRBV27	14	NA	NA	TRBJ2-6	TGTGCCAGCAGTCAACAGCCCCACCGGGGAGTCCTGACTTTC	CASSQQPHRGVLTF
TRBV11-2	17	TRBD1	NA	TRBJ1-1	TGTGCCAGCAGCTTAGGACAGGGGGCGGAGATGAACACTGAAGCTTTCTTT	CASSLGQGAEMNTEAFF
TRBV7-9	14	NA	few	TRBJ2-2	TGTGCCAGCAGCTTAGGGGGAGTTCTCGGGGAGCTGTTTTTT	CASSLGGVLGELFF
TRBV28	16	TRBD1	NA	TRBJ1-2	TGTGCCAGCAGCCCGAGGACAGGCACTCGCAACTATGGCTACACCTTC	CASSPRTGTRNYGYTF
TRBV7-2	13	NA	many	TRBJ1-1	TGTGCCAGCAGCCAGGAGGTGAACACTGAAGCTTTCTTT	CASSQEVNTEAFF
TRBV12-3/TRBV12-4	14	NA	NA	TRBJ2-1	TGTGCCAGCAGTTTGAACCAGGGGTTTGTTGAGCAGTTCTTC	CASSLNQGFVEQFF
TRBV20-1	12	NA	NA	TRBJ1-3	TGCAGTGCGAGGGACCGCGGAAACACCATATATTTT	CSARDRGNTIYF
TRBV18	14	NA	NA	TRBJ2-5	TGTGCCAGCTCACCACCGCGGCCTCAAGAGACCCAGTACTTC	CASSPPRPQETQYF
TRBV6-1	15	NA	few	TRBJ2-1	TGTGCCAGCAGGAACGGTAGGGCCCCCTACAATGAGCAGTTCTTC	CASRNGRAPYNEQFF
TRBV19	16	NA	few	TRBJ2-5	TGTGCCAGTAGTACTTCAGCCAGCGTTTGGCAAGAGACCCAGTACTTC	CASSTSASVWQETQYF
TRBV7-8	15	NA	NA	TRBJ1-5	TGTGCCAGCAGCTGGACACGCGCGAGCAATCAGCCCCAGCATTTT	CASSWTRASNQPQHF
TRBV5-1	16	NA	NA	TRBJ1-3	TGCGCCAGCAGCTTGTCGAGCGGCCGCTCTGGAAACACCATATATTTT	CASSLSSGRSGNTIYF
TRBV29-1	14	NA	NA	TRBJ2-5	TGCAGCGTTGTATCACAGGGCGCAGGAGAGACCCAGTACTTC	CSVVSQGAGETQYF
TRBV7-2	14	NA	few	TRBJ2-6	TGTGCCAGCAGCAAAAACTCTGGGGCCAACGTCCTGACTTTC	CASSKNSGANVLTF
TRBV19	13	TRBD2	few	TRBJ2-1	TGTGCCAGTAGTATCCTAGCGGGCAATGAGCAGTTCTTC	CASSILAGNEQFF
TRBV29-1	12	NA	NA	TRBJ2-7	TGCAGCGTTGAGGAGCAGCCCTACGAGCAGTACTTC	CSVEEQPYEQYF
TRBV29-1	15	NA	NA	TRBJ2-3	TGCAGCGTTGCGGCCGAGGCTTGGAACACAGATACGCAGTATTTT	CSVAAEAWNTDTQYF
TRBV20-1	13	TRBD2	NA	TRBJ2-7	TGCAGTGCTTGCGGGAGTGTTAACTACGAGCAGTACTTC	CSACGSVNYEQYF
TRBV20-1	14	NA	NA	TRBJ1-2	TGCAGTGCTGGATACAGGGATTTCGGCTATGGCTACACCTTC	CSAGYRDFGYGYTF
TRBV3-1	18	NA	NA	TRBJ2-6	TGTGCCAGCAGCCAGGGCCGCAGCGCCAGCTCTGGGGCCAACGTCCTGACTTTC	CASSQGRSASSGANVLTF
TRBV5-1	13	NA	NA	TRBJ1-4	TGCGCCAGCAGCGCGCCAGGTGGAGAAAAACTGTTTTTT	CASSAPGGEKLFF
TRBV15	14	TRBD2	few	TRBJ2-5	TGTGCCACCAGCAGATCTAGCGGGATGGAGACCCAGTACTTC	CATSRSSGMETQYF
TRBV7-9	16	TRBD2	few	TRBJ2-1	TGTGCCAGCAGCTTTAGCGGGGGGGCAGTAGTTAATGAGCAGTTCTTC	CASSFSGGAVVNEQFF
TRBV2	14	NA	NA	TRBJ1-1	TGTGCCAGCAGTGACGGGGGGCCGAACACTGAAGCTTTCTTT	CASSDGGPNTEAFF
TRBV11-2	18	TRBD2	once	TRBJ2-7	TGTGCCAGCAGCTTAGAGGGGACTAGCGGGAGCGATACCTACGAGCAGTACTTC	CASSLEGTSGSDTYEQYF
TRBV20-1	12	NA	few	TRBJ1-2	TGCAGTGCCAGACAGAGGAACTATGGCTACACCTTC	CSARQRNYGYTF
TRBV12-3/TRBV12-4	14	TRBD1	few	TRBJ1-5	TGTGCCAGCAGCAGGGGACAGTTCGGTCAGCCCCAGCATTTT	CASSRGQFGQPQHF
TRBV7-2	16	TRBD2	few	TRBJ2-1	TGTGCCAGCAGCTTAGTTGGGACTAGCTCTTACAATGAGCAGTTCTTC	CASSLVGTSSYNEQFF
TRBV7-4	13	NA	NA	TRBJ1-5	TGTGCCAGCAGCTTAGTTTGGGGGCAGCCCCAGCATTTT	CASSLVWGQPQHF
TRBV12-3/TRBV12-4	17	TRBD2	NA	TRBJ2-7	TGTGCCAGCAGTTTTAGCTTTGGGTCTAGCGGCTCCTACGAGCAGTACTTC	CASSFSFGSSGSYEQYF
TRBV12-3/TRBV12-4	15	TRBD1	NA	TRBJ1-4	TGTGCCAGCAGTACCAATGGACAGGGACGGGAAAAACTGTTTTTT	CASSTNGQGREKLFF
TRBV4-3	15	NA	NA	TRBJ2-2	TGCGCCAGCAGCCAAGATCTAAGGTTAGCCGGGGAGCTGTTTTTT	CASSQDLRLAGELFF
TRBV7-2	13	NA	many	TRBJ2-1	TGTGCCAGCAGCTTGGCAGGAGTCAATGAGCAGTTCTTC	CASSLAGVNEQFF